This note documents a single TCR beta chain sequence. The entry originates in a study of sequential checkpoint blockade in melanoma. Study-level information: Arm A got nivolumab then ipilimumab; arm B the reverse, 1:1.

Treatment described: randomized to nivolumab then ipilimumab (arm A) or the reverse (arm B). This CDR3 comprises 11 residues. Germline V CDR1 and CDR2: SGHDT, YYEEEE. V lost 3 bases to trimming and J lost 7 bases, with 7 bases between them. Assay used: immunoSEQ multiplex PCR; TCRdb lists only in-frame clones, some missing. The sample carries more than 9,500 clones, about four fifths recorded once. Specimen: CD8+ T cells sorted from blood (inferred from file names), collected from a patient given nivolumab and ipilimumab in sequence. This sequence joins TRBV5-6 and TRBJ1-1; D perhaps matches TRBD1 (5 bases). This clonotype was obtained from a human donor with melanoma. The CDR3 sequence is CASSYDSEAFF. The CDR3 bases are TGTGCCAGCAGCTACGACAGTGAAGCTTTCTTT.